This T cell receptor beta chain was identified in a study of vaccination and CD4 T cells after COVID-19 (dated by TCRdb to between 2022 and 2023). Concerning the study at large: Convalescent patients had a positive SARS-CoV-2 result on nasal swab PCR, and of these patients, several had mild disease and one had severe disease. Post-COVID blood samples from convalescent patients were collected a median of approximately 100 days after diagnosis, with a range of roughly 35 to 170 days. The convalescent cohort included six males and four females, with two Hispanic individuals, seven Caucasians, two Asians and one multiracial person. Two doses of either the Pfizer-BioNTech BNT162b2 vaccine (n=8) or the Moderna mRNA-1273 vaccine (n=2) were administered to participants. The spike-specific CD4+ TCR repertoire was compared before and after mRNA vaccination in under 11 COVID-19 convalescent patients and 4 infection-naive healthy vaccine recipients. Post-vaccine blood samples were collected a median of about 72 days after the second vaccine dose, ranging from roughly 12 to 250 days. Findings and caveats that apply to the study as a whole: In convalescent patients, a median approximately 90% of post-vaccine SARS-CoV-2-reactive clones were detected only after vaccination, suggesting vaccine-specific priming. The number of convalescent patients in the study was relatively small, and the study did not examine early timepoints following natural infection. Of the vaccine-specific clones found in convalescent patients, nearly all (304 of 307) were mono-reactive for SARS-CoV-2 spike instead of being cross-reactive with common cold coronaviruses. An increase in the median number of SARS-CoV-2-reactive clonotypes from approximately 21 after infection to 38 after vaccination was observed, but the change was not found to be significant.

The positive SARS-CoV-2 PCR tests of the convalescent patients were dated from March to December 2020, before the Alpha, Beta and Delta variants emerged in the United States. Ficoll-Paque Plus gradient centrifugation was used to isolate PBMCs from whole blood, and the isolated PBMCs were then either used fresh or cryopreserved at -140C. Deletion took 3 bases off V and 0 bases off J, with a span of 18 bases between the germline ends. The germline V gene encodes CDR1 SGHVS and CDR2 FQNEAQ. Measured from the cysteine to the phenylalanine, the CDR3 is 18 residues long. The sequence is cut down to CDR3 DNA, 54 bases in frame from base 1. Library prep was done by PCR. The reads were generated on an Illumina iSeq 100. The original pipeline was this. Non-productive sequences were removed, and CDR3s that did not start with C, did not end with F or W, or were shorter than 7 amino acids were discarded. Levenshtein distances (stringdist) and unrooted phylogenetic trees (ape) in R version 3.6.1 were used to assess CDR3 homology. TCRdb passed the public sequencing reads through fastp at Q25 and MiXCR, retaining productive beta sequences. Duplicate CDR3 protein sequences are folded into a single record with the most common DNA and genes. Clone size and V and J calls follow TCRdb, not the original study. This sample is represented by about 20,000 distinct CDR3 sequences; roughly 62% of them were singletons. Approximately 1% of the sample comes from the top ten.

On this clonotype: There is no known antigen for this receptor. The record has no base qualities; no much larger clone is one base away.

This chain is built from TRBV7-8 and TRBJ2-1; no D segment can be confidently identified. The clonotype comes from a human donor who had recovered from COVID-19. The input for sequencing was CD4+ T cells from blood, taken before SARS-CoV-2 vaccination. The CDR3 region has the sequence CASSFLRVQRTSYNEQFF. The base sequence is TGTGCCAGCAGCTTCCTCCGCGTTCAGCGCACCTCCTACAATGAGCAGTTCTTC.